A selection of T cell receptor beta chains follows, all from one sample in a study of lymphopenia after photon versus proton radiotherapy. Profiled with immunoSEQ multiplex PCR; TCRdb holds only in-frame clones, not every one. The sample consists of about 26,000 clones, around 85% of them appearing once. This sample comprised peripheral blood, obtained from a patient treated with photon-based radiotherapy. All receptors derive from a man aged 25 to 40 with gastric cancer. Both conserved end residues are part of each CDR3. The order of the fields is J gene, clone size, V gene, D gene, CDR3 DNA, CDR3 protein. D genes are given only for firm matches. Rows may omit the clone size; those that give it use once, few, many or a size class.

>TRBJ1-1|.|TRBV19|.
TGTGCCAGTGTCGAGGGGGAAGAGGACACTGAAGCTTTCTTT
CASVEGEEDTEAFF
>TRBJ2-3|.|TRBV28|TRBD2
TGTGCCAGCAGTTTATTGGGCGGGAGGAGCACAGATACGCAGTATTTT
CASSLLGGRSTDTQYF
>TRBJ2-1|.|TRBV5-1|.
TGCGCCAGCAGCTTGACGGCCCATAACAATGAGCAGTTCTTC
CASSLTAHNNEQFF
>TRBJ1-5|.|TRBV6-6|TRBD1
TGTGCCAGCAGACCCGGGACAGGGGGCGATCAGCCCCAGCATTTT
CASRPGTGGDQPQHF
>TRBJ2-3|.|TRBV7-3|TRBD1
TGTGCCAGCAGCTTAGGGTCAGGGGGCATGGATACGCAGTATTTT
CASSLGSGGMDTQYF
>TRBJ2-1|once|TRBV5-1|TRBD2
TGCGCCAGCAGCACTCCCGGGACTAGCGTTAGTTTTATCTCCTACAATGAGCAGTTCTTC
CASSTPGTSVSFISYNEQFF
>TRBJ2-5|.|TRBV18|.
TGTGCCAGCTCACCACGATTAAAAGCGGAACAAGAGACCCAGTACTTC
CASSPRLKAEQETQYF
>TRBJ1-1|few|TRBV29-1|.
TGCAGCGTTGATATCCACAGGGAGGGTGAAGCTTTCTTT
CSVDIHREGEAFF
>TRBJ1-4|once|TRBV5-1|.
TGCGCCAGCAGCGCGACCTCTTACGAAAAACTGTTTTTT
CASSATSYEKLFF
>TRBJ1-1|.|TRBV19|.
TGTGCCAGTAGTATGGGGGGGCTCACTGAAGCTTTCTTT
CASSMGGLTEAFF
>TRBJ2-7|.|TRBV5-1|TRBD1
TGCGCCAGCAGCTTTGGGACAGGGAGCTACGAGCAGTACTTC
CASSFGTGSYEQYF
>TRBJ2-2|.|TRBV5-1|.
TGCGCCAGCAGCTTCCTACTGAACACCGGGGAGCTGTTTTTT
CASSFLLNTGELFF
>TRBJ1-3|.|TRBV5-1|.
TGCGCCAGCAGTCTTGGGACATTCTCTGGAAACACCATATATTTT
CASSLGTFSGNTIYF
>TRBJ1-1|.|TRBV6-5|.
TGTGCCAGCAGTTACTCCGGCTACACTGAAGCTTTCTTT
CASSYSGYTEAFF
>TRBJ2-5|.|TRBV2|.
TGTGCCAGCAGTCGGGACCAGCAAGAGACCCAGTACTTC
CASSRDQQETQYF
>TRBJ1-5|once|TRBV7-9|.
TGTGCCAGCAGCTCGGGGCAGGAGCAGCCCCAGCATTTT
CASSSGQEQPQHF
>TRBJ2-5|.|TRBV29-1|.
TGCAGCGTTGAAGAATCGGTGGGGTTTGGGGAGACCCAGTACTTC
CSVEESVGFGETQYF
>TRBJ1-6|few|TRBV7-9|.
TGTGCCAGCAGCTTGGCCGAAGGGGGACCCCTCCACTTT
CASSLAEGGPLHF
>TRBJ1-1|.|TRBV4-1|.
TGCGCCAGCAGCCAGATAGACAGTGAAGCTTTCTTT
CASSQIDSEAFF
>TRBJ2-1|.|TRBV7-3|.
TGTGCCAGCAGCCCAGGACCGGGACTCCAAAACAATGAGCAGTTCTTC
CASSPGPGLQNNEQFF
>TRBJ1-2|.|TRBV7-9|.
TGTGCCAGCAGGCTGGGGGGGCAAGACTATGGCTACACCTTC
CASRLGGQDYGYTF
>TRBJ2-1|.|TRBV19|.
TGTGCCAGTAGCGGGGACCTCCTCAAGCAGTTCTTC
CASSGDLLKQFF
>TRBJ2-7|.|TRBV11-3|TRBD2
TGTGCCAGCACCTCGCCGCGGGAGCGTTACGAGCAGTACTTC
CASTSPRERYEQYF
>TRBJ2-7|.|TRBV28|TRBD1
TGTGCCAGCAGTTCCCCCGACGGGACAGTGTTACAGCAGTACTTC
CASSSPDGTVLQQYF
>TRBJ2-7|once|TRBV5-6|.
TGTGCCAGCAGCTATGACAGGAGTTCCTACGAGCAGTACTTC
CASSYDRSSYEQYF
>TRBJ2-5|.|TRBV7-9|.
TGTGCCAGCAGCACCATGACAGCCCGGGAGACCCAGTACTTC
CASSTMTARETQYF
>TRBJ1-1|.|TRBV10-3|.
TGTGCCATCGGAGAGAACACTGAAGCTTTCTTT
CAIGENTEAFF
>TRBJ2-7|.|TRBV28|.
TGTGCCAGCAGTTTATCGAGGGGCGAGCAGTACTTC
CASSLSRGEQYF
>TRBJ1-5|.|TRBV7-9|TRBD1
TGTGCCAGCAGCCCGGGACAGGGGAATCAGCCCCAGCATTTT
CASSPGQGNQPQHF
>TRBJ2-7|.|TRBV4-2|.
TGTGCCAGCAGCTACCCGATGGACTTGGCCTACGAGCAGTACTTC
CASSYPMDLAYEQYF
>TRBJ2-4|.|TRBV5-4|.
TGTGCCAGCAGCCTGAGGTGGGGCCGGGTCATTCAGTACTTC
CASSLRWGRVIQYF
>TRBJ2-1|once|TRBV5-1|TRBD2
TGCGCCAGCAGCTTCACTAGCGGGAGTTTCGATGAGCAGTTCTTC
CASSFTSGSFDEQFF
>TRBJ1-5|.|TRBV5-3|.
TGTGCCAATAACCGGAATGACAGAGGGGAGCCCCAGCATTTT
CANNRNDRGEPQHF
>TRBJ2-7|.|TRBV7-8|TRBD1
TGTGCCAGCACCTCACAGGGGGGCCTATCCTACGAGCAGTACTTC
CASTSQGGLSYEQYF
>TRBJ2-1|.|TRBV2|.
TGTGCCAGCTCGAGGTTAGAGGGGACCTACAATGAGCAGTTCTTC
CASSRLEGTYNEQFF
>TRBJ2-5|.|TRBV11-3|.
TGTGCCAGCAGCTTAGATCTCGATGGCGGAGAGACCCAGTACTTC
CASSLDLDGGETQYF
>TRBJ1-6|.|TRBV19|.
TGTGCCAGTAGTATGGATGGAGAGACTTCACCCCTCCACTTT
CASSMDGETSPLHF
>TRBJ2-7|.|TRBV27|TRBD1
TGTGCCGCCGGACAGGGGAACTCCTACGAGCAGTACTTC
CAAGQGNSYEQYF
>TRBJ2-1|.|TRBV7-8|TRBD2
TGTGCCAGCAGCTCACTCCCCGGGACTAGCGGAAGAGAGCAGTTCTTC
CASSSLPGTSGREQFF
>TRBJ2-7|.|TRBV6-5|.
TGTGCCAGCAGTTACTCCGGGACGGCCTACGAGCAGTACTTC
CASSYSGTAYEQYF
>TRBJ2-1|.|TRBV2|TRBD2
TGTGCCTGCCTGAGGGGGCGCTTAGCGGGAGTGTACAATGAGCAGTTCTTC
CACLRGRLAGVYNEQFF
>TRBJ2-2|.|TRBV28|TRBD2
TGTGCCAGCAACTCTTTCGGCGGGAGGAAGGCCGGGGAGCTGTTTTTT
CASNSFGGRKAGELFF
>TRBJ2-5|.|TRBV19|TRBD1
TGTGCCAGTAGTAACTGGGGGACAGGGGCAGAGACCCAGTACTTC
CASSNWGTGAETQYF
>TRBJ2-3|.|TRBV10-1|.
TGCGCCAGCAGTGGCCCCCCCGGGGGTAGCACAGATACGCAGTATTTT
CASSGPPGGSTDTQYF
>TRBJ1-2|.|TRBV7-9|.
TGTGCCAGCAGCTTAGGTGGAAGCCATCGGGGCTACACCTTC
CASSLGGSHRGYTF
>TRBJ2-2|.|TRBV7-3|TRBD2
TGTGCCAGCAGCTTAAATGAGCGGGGTGCCACCGGGGAGCTGTTTTTT
CASSLNERGATGELFF
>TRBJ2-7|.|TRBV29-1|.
TGCAGCGCGACGGTTACCTACGAGCAGTACTTC
CSATVTYEQYF
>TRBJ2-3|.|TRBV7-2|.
TGTGCCAGCAACAGAGCCGAGCACGATACGCAGTATTTT
CASNRAEHDTQYF
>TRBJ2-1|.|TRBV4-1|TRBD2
TGCGCCAGCAGCCCCCAGCGGGACTCCTACAATGAGCAGTTCTTC
CASSPQRDSYNEQFF
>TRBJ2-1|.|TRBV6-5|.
TGTGCCAGCAGTTACGGGGACGGTGAGCAGTTCTTC
CASSYGDGEQFF
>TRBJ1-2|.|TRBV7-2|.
TGTGCCAGCAGCTTAGCGGGGAACCTTAACTATGGCTACACCTTC
CASSLAGNLNYGYTF
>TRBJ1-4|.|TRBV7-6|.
TGTGCCAGCAGCGCGGGGACAACGCTTAATGAAAAACTGTTTTTT
CASSAGTTLNEKLFF
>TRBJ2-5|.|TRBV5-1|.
TGCGCCAGCAGCGGGGGCACTCGAGGGGAGACCCAGTACTTC
CASSGGTRGETQYF
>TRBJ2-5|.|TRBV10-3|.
TGTGCCATCAGTGAGAGTCAGGGGAAAAGCGAGGCCCAGTACTTC
CAISESQGKSEAQYF
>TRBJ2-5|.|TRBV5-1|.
TGCGCCAGCAGTTTATCCGGGACAAATCAAGAGACCCAGTACTTC
CASSLSGTNQETQYF
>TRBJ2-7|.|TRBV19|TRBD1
TGTGCCAGCAGGACAGGGGGCAAGGGCGAGCAGTACTTC
CASRTGGKGEQYF
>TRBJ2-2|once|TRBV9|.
TGTGCCAGCAGCCCGAAACCGGTTTTGAACACCGGGGAGCTGTTTTTT
CASSPKPVLNTGELFF
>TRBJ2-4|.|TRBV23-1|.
TGCGCCAGCAGTCAATCCAAAGGGCCAGGTAGCAAAAACATTCAGTACTTC
CASSQSKGPGSKNIQYF
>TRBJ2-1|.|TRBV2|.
TGTGCCAACTCACCCGGTCGTCGCGAGTTCTTC
CANSPGRREFF
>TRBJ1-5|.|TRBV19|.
TGTGCCAGTAGTATGTACAGTTATAGCAATCAGCCCCAGCATTTT
CASSMYSYSNQPQHF